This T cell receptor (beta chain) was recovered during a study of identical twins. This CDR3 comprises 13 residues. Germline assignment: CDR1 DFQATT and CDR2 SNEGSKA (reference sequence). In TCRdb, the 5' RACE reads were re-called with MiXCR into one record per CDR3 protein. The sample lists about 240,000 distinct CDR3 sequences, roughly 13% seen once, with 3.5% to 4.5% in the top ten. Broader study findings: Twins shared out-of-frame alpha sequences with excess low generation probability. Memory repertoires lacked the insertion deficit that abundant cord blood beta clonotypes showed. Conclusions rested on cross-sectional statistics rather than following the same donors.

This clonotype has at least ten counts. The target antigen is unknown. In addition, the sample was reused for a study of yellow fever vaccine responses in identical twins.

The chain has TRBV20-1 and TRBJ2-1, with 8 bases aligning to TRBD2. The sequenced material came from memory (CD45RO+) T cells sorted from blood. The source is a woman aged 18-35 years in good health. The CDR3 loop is CSQSEREFNEQFF. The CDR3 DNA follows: TGCAGCCAGAGCGAGCGGGAGTTCAATGAGCAGTTCTTC.